These 5 T cell receptor beta chains came from one sample sequenced in a study of synovial regulatory T cells in juvenile arthritis. Only in-frame clones appear in the TCRdb table, and some are missing; sequencing was by immunoSEQ multiplex PCR. The sample has about 10,000 clones; the top ten hold less than 0.75%. The sample was Treg cells from blood. Subset here: remaining (HLA-DR-negative) circulating blood Treg cells. Receptor source: a donor aged 2-30 years with juvenile idiopathic arthritis.

The chain combines TRBV10-2 with TRBJ2-2; TCRdb's D call, TRBD2, is unchecked because there is no DNA. Germline loops: CDR1 WSHSY, CDR2 SAAADI. The CDR3 covers 17 residues. The record lacks a DNA sequence. The CDR3 loop reads CASSESTGGIFPGELFF.

The chain joins TRBV12-2 to TRBJ1-5. TRBV12-2 is annotated as a pseudogene. The CDR3 is 17 amino acids. DNA was not recorded. The CDR3: CASRHNPGPYLNQPQHF.

The J gene is TRBJ1-2, the V gene TRBV10-3; TCRdb reports TRBD1, a call that lacks DNA to check it against. This CDR3 is 13 amino acids long. The protein alone is recorded here. CDR1 is ENHRY, CDR2 SYGVKD, per germline. This CDR3 reads CAISETGSYGYTF.

This rearrangement joins TRBV5-4 to TRBJ1-1; TCRdb calls TRBD1, which cannot be checked without DNA. The germline gives CDR1 SGHNT, CDR2 YYREEE (reference sequence). The CDR3 has 13 residues. Only the protein sequence is given. CDR3 residues: CASSGTVNTEAFF.

This chain connects TRBV9 to TRBJ1-6; absent DNA, TCRdb's TRBD1 call cannot be checked. Germline values: CDR1 SGDLS, CDR2 YYNGEE. The CDR3 length is 14 residues. No DNA sequence was recorded. CDR3 amino acids: CASSSGTGGSPLHF.